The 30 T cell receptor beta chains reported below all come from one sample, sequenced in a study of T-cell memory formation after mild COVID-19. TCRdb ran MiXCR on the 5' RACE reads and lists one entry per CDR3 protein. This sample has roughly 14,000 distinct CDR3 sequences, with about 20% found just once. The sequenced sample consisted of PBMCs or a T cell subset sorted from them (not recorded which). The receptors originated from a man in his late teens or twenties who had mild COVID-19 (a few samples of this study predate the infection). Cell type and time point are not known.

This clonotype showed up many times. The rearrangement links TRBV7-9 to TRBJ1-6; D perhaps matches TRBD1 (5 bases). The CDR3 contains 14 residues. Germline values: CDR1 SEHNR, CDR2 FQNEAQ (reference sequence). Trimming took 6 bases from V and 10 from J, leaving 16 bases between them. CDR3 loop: CASSAWGGDSPLHF. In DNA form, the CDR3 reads TGTGCCAGCAGTGCCTGGGGAGGGGACTCACCCCTCCACTTT. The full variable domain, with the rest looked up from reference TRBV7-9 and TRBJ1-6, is DTGVSQNPRHKITKRGQNVTFRCDPISEHNRLYWYRQTLGQGPEFLTYFQNEAQLEKSRLLSDRFSAERPKGSFSTLEIQRTEQGDSAMYLCASSAWGGDSPLHFGNGTRLTVT.

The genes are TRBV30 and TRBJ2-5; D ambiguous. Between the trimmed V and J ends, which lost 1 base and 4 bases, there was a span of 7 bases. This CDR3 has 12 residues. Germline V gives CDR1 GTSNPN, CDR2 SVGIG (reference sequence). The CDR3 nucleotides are TGTGCCTGGAGTGCCTCAGGAGAGACCCAGTACTTC. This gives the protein CAWSASGETQYF.

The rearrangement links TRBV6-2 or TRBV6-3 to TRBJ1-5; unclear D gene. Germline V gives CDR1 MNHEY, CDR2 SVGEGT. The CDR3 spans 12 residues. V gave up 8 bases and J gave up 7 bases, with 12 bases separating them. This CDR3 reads CASGKGWQPQHF. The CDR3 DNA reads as TGTGCCAGCGGGAAGGGCTGGCAGCCCCAGCATTTT.

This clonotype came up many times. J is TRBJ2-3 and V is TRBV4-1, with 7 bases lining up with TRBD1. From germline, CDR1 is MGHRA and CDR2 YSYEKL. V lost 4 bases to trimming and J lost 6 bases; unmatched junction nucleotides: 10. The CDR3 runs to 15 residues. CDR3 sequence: CASSPTGPFSDTQYF. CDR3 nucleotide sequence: TGCGCCAGCAGCCCGACAGGGCCTTTTTCTGATACGCAGTATTTT.

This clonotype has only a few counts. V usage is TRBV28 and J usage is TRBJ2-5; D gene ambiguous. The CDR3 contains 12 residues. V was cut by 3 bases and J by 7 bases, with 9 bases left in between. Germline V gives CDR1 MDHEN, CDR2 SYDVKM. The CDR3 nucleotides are TGTGCCAGCAGTTTTCCGATCGGGACCCAGTACTTC. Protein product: CASSFPIGTQYF. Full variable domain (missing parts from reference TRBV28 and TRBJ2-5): DVKVTQSSRYLVKRTGEKVFLECVQDMDHENMFWYRQDPGLGLRLIYFSYDVKMKEKGDIPEGYSVSREKKERFSLILESASTNQTSMYLCASSFPIGTQYFGPGTRLLVL.

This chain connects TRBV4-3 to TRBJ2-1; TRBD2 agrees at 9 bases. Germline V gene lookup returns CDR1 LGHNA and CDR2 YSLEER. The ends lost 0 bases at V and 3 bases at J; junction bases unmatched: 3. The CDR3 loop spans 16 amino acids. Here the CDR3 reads CASSQDLSGGYNEQFF. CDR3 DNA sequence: TGCGCCAGCAGCCAAGATCTTAGCGGGGGCTACAATGAGCAGTTCTTC.

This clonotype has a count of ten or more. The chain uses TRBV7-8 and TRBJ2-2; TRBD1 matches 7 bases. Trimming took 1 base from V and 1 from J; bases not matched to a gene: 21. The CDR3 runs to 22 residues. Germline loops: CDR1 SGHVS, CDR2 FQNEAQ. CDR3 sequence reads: CASSLVGPSPGQSYGNTGELFF. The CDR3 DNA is TGTGCCAGCAGCTTAGTAGGCCCATCTCCGGGACAGTCTTACGGGAACACCGGGGAGCTGTTTTTT.

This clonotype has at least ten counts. The CDR3 sequence: CASSRRQNTEAFF. The CDR3 coding sequence is TGTGCCAGCAGCAGAAGACAGAACACTGAAGCTTTCTTT. The V gene is TRBV7-3, the J gene TRBJ1-1, with D unclear. Germline values: CDR1 SGHTA, CDR2 FQGTGA. The CDR3 runs 13 residues. The V and J ends lost 5 bases and 1 base respectively, with 8 bases between them.

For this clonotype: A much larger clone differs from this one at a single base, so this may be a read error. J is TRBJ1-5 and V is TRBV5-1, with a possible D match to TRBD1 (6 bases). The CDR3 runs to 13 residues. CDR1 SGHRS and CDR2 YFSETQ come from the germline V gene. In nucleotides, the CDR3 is TGCTCCAGCAGCGGACAGCCAGATCAGCCCCAGCATTTT. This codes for CSSSGQPDQPQHF.

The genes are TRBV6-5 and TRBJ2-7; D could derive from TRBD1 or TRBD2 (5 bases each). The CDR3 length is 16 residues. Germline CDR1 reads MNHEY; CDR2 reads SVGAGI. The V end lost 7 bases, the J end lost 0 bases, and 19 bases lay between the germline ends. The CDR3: CASKWGGGGSSYEQYF. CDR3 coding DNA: TGTGCCAGCAAGTGGGGTGGTGGGGGAAGCTCCTACGAGCAGTACTTC.

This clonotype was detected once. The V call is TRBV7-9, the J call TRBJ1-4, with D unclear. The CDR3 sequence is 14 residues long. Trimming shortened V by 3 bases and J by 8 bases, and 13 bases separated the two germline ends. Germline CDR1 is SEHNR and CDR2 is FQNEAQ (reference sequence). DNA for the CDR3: TGTGCCAGCAGCTTTTACAGCCTCGGGGAAAAACTGTTTTTT. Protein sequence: CASSFYSLGEKLFF.

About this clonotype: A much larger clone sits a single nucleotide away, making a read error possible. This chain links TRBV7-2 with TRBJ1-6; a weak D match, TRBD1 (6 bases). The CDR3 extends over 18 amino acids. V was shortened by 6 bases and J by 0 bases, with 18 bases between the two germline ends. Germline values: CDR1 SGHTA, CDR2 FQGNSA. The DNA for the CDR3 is TGTGCCAGCAGATCATCCGGGACACTATACTCCTATAATTCACCCCTCCACTTT. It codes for CASRSSGTLYSYNSPLHF.

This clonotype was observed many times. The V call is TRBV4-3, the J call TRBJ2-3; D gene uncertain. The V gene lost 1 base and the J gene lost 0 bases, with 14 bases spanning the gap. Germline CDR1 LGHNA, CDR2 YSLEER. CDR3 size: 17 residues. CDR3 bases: TGCGCCAGCAGCCAAGGGGAACCTAGACCTAGCACAGATACGCAGTATTTT. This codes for CASSQGEPRPSTDTQYF.

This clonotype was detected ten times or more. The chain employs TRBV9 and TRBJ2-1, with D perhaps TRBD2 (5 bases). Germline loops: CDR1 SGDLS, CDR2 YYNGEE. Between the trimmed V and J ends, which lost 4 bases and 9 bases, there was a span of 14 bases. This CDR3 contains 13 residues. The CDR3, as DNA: TGTGCCAGCAGCAGGGCTAGCTTCGGTGAGCAGTTCTTC. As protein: CASSRASFGEQFF.

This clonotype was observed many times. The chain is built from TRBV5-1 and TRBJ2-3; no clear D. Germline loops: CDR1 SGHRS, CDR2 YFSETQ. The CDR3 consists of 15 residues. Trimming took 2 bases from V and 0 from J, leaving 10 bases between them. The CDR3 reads CASSFVGISTDTQYF. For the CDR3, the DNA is TGCGCCAGCAGCTTCGTGGGGATCAGCACAGATACGCAGTATTTT.

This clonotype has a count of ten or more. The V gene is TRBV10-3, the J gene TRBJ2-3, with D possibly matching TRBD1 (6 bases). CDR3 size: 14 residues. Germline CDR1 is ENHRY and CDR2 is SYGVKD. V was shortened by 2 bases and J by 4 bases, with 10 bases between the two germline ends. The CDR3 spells CAISENRAADTQYF. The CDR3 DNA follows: TGTGCCATCAGTGAGAACAGGGCAGCAGATACGCAGTATTTT.

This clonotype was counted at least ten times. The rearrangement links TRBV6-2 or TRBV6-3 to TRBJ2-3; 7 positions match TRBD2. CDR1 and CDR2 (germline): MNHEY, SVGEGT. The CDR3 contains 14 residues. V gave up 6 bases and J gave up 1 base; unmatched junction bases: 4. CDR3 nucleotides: TGTGCCAGCAGCCCTACTAGCGGCACAGATACGCAGTATTTT. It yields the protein CASSPTSGTDTQYF.

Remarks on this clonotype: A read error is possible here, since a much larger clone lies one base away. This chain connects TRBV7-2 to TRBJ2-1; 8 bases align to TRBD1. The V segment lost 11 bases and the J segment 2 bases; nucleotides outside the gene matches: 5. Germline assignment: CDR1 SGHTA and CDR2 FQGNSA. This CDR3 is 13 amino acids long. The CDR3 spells CADRTGPYNEQFF. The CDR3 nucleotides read TGTGCCGACCGGACAGGGCCCTACAATGAGCAGTTCTTC.

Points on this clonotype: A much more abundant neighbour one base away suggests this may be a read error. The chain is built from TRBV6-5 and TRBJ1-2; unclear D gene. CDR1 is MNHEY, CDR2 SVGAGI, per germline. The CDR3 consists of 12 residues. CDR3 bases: TGTTCCAGCAGTTCCGCAGGTTATGGCTACACCTTC. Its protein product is CSSSSAGYGYTF.

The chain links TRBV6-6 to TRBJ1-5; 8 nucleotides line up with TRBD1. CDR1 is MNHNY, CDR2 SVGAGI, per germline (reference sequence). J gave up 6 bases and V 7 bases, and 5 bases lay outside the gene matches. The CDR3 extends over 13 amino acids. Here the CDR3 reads CASTDREGQPQHF. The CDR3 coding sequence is TGTGCCAGCACGGACAGGGAAGGTCAGCCCCAGCATTTT.

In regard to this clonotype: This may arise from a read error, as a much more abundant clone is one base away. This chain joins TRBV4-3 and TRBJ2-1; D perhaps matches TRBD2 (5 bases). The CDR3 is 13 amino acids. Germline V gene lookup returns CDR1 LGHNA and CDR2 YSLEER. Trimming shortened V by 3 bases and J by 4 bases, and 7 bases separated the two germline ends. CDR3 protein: CASSQSGYNEQFF. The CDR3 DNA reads TGCGCCAGCAGCCAGTCGGGGTACAATGAGCAGTTCTTC.

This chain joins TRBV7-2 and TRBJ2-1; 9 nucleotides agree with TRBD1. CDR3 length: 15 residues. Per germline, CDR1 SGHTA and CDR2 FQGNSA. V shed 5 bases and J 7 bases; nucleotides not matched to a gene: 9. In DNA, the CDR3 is TGTGCCAGCAGCAGGACCGGGACAGGGAGGAATGAGCAGTTCTTC. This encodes CASSRTGTGRNEQFF.

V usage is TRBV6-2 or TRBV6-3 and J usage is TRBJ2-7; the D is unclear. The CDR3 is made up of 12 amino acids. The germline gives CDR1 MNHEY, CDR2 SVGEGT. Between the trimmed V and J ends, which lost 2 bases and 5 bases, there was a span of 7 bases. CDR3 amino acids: CASSYGIDEQYF. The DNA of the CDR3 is TGTGCCAGCAGTTACGGGATCGACGAGCAGTACTTC.

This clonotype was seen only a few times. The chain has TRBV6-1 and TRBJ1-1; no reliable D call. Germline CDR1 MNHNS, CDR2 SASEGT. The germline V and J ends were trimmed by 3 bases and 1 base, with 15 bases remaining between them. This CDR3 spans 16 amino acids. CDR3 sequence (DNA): TGTGCCAGCAGTGATCCTGGGGTTAGGAGGAACACTGAAGCTTTCTTT. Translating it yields CASSDPGVRRNTEAFF.

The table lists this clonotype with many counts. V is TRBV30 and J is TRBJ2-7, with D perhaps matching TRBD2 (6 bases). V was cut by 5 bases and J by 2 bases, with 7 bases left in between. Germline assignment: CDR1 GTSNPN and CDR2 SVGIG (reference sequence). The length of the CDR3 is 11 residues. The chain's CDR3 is CAWRETYEQYF. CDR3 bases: TGTGCCTGGCGGGAGACCTACGAGCAGTACTTC.

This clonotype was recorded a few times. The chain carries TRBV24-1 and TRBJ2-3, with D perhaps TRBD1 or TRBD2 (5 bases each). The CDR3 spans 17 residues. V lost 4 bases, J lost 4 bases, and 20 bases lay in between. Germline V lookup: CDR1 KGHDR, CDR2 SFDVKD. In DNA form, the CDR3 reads TGTGCCACCAGTGACCGCCGGGACCCCATGGGACCAGATACGCAGTATTTT. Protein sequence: CATSDRRDPMGPDTQYF.

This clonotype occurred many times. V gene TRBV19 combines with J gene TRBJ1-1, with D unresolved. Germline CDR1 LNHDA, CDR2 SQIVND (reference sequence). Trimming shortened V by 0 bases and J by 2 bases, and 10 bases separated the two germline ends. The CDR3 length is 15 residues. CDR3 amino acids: CASSIEGAFNTEAFF. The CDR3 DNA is TGTGCCAGTAGTATAGAAGGAGCTTTCAACACTGAAGCTTTCTTT. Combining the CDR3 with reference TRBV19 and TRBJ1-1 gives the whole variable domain DGGITQSPKYLFRKEGQNVTLSCEQNLNHDAMYWYRQDPGQGLRLIYYSQIVNDFQKGDIAEGYSVSREKKESFPLTVTSAQKNPTAFYLCASSIEGAFNTEAFFGQGTRLTVV.

CDR3 bases: TGCAGTGCTAGATGGAGCTCCTATAATTCACCCCTCCACTTT. Its translation: CSARWSSYNSPLHF. This rearrangement joins TRBV20-1 to TRBJ1-6, with D unresolved. V lost 2 bases, J lost 0 bases, and 5 bases lay in between. The germline V gene encodes CDR1 DFQATT and CDR2 SNEGSKA (reference sequence). The CDR3 extends over 14 amino acids.

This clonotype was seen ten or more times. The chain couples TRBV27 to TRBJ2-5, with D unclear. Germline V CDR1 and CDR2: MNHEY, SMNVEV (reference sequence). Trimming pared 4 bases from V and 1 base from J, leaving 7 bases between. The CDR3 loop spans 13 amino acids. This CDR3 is CASSSVLQETQYF. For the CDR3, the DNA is TGTGCCAGCAGTTCGGTCCTCCAAGAGACCCAGTACTTC.

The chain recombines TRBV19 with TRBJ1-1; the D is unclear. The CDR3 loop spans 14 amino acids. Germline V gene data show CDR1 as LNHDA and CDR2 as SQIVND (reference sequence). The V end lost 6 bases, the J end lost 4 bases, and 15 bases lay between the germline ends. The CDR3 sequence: CASSPTARSTEAFF. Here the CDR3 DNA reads TGTGCCAGTAGCCCGACTGCACGTTCCACTGAAGCTTTCTTT.